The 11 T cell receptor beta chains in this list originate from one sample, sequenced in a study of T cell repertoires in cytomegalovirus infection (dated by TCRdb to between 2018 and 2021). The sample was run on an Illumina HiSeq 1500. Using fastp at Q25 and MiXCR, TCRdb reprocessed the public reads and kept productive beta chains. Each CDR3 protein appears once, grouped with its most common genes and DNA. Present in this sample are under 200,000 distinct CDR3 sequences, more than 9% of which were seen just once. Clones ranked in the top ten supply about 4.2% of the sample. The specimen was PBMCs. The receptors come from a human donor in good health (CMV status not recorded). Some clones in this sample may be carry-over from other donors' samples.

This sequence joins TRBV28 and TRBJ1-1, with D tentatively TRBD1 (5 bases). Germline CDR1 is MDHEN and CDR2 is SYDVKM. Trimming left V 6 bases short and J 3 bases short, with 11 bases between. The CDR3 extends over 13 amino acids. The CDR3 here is CASSLPGDTEAFF. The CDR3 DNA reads TGTGCCAGCAGCCTCCCGGGGGACACTGAAGCTTTCTTT.

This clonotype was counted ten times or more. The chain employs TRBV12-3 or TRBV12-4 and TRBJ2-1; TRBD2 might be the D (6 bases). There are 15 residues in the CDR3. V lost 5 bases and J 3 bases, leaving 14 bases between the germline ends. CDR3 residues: CASSPLRDHYNEQFF. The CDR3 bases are TGTGCCAGCAGTCCCTTGCGGGACCACTACAATGAGCAGTTCTTC.

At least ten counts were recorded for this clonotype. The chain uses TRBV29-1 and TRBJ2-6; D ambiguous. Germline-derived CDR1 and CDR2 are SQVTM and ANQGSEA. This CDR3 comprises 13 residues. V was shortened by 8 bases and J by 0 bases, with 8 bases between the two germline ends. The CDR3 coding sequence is TGCAGCATCCGGGCCTCTGGGGCCAACGTCCTGACTTTC. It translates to CSIRASGANVLTF.

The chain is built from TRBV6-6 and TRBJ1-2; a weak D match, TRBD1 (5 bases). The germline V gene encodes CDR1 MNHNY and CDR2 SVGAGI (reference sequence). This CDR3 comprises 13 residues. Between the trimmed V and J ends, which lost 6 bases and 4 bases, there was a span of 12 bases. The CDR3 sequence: CASSPSRGYGYTF. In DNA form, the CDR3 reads TGTGCCAGCAGCCCTAGTAGGGGCTATGGCTACACCTTC.

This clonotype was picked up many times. In DNA, the CDR3 is TGTGCCAGCAGCGCTACAGGGATCAGCAATCAGCCCCAGCATTTT. Protein sequence: CASSATGISNQPQHF. V gene TRBV7-2 combines with J gene TRBJ1-5; tentative D call: TRBD1 (6 bases). CDR3 size: 15 residues. V lost 5 bases and J 1 base, leaving 12 bases between the germline ends. Germline V lookup: CDR1 SGHTA, CDR2 FQGNSA.

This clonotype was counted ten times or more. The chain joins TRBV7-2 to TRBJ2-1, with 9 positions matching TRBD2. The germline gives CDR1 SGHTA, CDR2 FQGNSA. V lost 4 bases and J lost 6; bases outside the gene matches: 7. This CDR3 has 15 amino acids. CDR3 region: CASSSIAGASNEQFF. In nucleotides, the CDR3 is TGTGCCAGCAGCTCCATAGCGGGAGCTAGCAATGAGCAGTTCTTC.

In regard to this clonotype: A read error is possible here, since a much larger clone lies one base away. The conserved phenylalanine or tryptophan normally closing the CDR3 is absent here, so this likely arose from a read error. DNA for the CDR3: TGTGCCACCGGTAGCGGGACAGTAGCCAAAAACATTCAGTACTAC. Residues: CATGSGTVAKNIQYY. J is TRBJ2-4 and V is TRBV15; D may be TRBD2 (8 bases). Trimming took 8 bases from V and 0 from J, leaving 14 bases between them. This CDR3 spans 15 amino acids. Germline lookup yields CDR1 LNHNV and CDR2 YYDKDF (reference sequence).

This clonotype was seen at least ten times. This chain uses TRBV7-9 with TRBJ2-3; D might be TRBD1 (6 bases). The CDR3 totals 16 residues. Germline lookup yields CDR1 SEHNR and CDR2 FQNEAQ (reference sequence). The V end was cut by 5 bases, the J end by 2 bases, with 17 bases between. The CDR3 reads CASSQLTGAITDTQYF. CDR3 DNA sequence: TGTGCCAGCAGCCAATTGACAGGAGCCATCACAGATACGCAGTATTTT.

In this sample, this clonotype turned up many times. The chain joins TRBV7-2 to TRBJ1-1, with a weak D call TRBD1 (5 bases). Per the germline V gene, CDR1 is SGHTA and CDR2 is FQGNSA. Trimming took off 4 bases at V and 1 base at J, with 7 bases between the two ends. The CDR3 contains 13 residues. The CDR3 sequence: CASSSDRNTEAFF. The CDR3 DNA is TGTGCCAGCAGCTCCGACAGGAACACTGAAGCTTTCTTT.

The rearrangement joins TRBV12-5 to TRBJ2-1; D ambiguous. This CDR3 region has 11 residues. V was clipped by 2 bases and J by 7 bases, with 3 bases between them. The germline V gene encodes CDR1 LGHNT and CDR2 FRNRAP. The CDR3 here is CASGLTNEQFF. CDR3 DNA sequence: TGTGCTAGTGGTTTGACTAATGAGCAGTTCTTC.

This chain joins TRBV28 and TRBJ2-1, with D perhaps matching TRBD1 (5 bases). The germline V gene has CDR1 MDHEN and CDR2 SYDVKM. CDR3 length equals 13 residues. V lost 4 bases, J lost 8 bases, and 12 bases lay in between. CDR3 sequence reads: CASSSGFPYEQFF. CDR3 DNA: TGTGCCAGCAGTTCAGGGTTCCCCTATGAGCAGTTCTTC.